This passage covers 2 T cell receptor beta chains from one sample sequenced in a study of identical twins. Via MiXCR, TCRdb re-called the 5' RACE reads, giving one row per CDR3 protein. The data hold about 810,000 distinct CDR3 sequences, with around 12% observed a single time. The same sample was also used in a study of yellow fever vaccine responses in identical twins.

Sequencing input: PBMCs. The source of these receptors is a woman between 18 and 29 years old in good health.

The gene calls are TRBV7-9 and TRBJ1-1, with TRBD1 matching over 7 bases. Per germline, CDR1 SEHNR and CDR2 FQNEAQ (reference sequence). This CDR3 has 15 residues. The V gene end was trimmed by 3 bases and the J gene end by 4 bases; junction bases not matched to a gene: 8. The CDR3 loop reads CASSFPVDRITEAFF. DNA for the CDR3: TGTGCCAGCAGCTTCCCGGTGGACAGGATCACTGAAGCTTTCTTT.

About this clonotype itself: This CDR3 is missing its conserved last phenylalanine or tryptophan, likely due to a read error. The chain uses TRBV7-8 and TRBJ2-3, with TRBD2 identical over 8 bases. V gave up 5 bases and J gave up 8 bases; unmatched junction bases: 6. Germline values: CDR1 SGHVS, CDR2 FQNEAQ. This CDR3 comprises 13 residues. This CDR3 reads CASSPAGAGTQYS. Written as DNA, the CDR3 is TGTGCCAGCAGCCCAGCGGGGGCTGGTACGCAGTATTCT.